This T cell receptor (beta chain) was identified during a study of cytomegalovirus exposure and HLA in healthy donors. Study-wide findings and caveats: Cytomegalovirus association was assigned to about 180 TCR beta chains. What a later analysis reportedly showed was that an Asian-associated ancestry cluster had fewer N-insertions than the 666-donor mean.

This PCR relied on a set of 60 Vbeta primers and 13 Jbeta primers. Data came from immunoSEQ multiplex PCR; TCRdb stores just in-frame clones and leaves some out. Of 55,000 to 65,000 clones listed, about 81% are singletons. The CDR3 extends over 16 amino acids. V lost 0 bases and J 7 bases, leaving 18 bases between the germline ends. From germline, CDR1 is SGHNT and CDR2 YYREEE (reference sequence). Regarding this clone: Its antigen is unidentified.

This TCR was recovered from a young man in good health and CMV-seropositive. Sequenced input: PBMCs. The rearrangement links TRBV5-4 to TRBJ2-3; TRBD2 is a possible D gene (6 bases). The chain's CDR3 is CASSLAHISGAYTQYF. Written as DNA, the CDR3 is TGTGCCAGCAGCTTGGCCCATATTAGCGGAGCCTATACGCAGTATTTT.